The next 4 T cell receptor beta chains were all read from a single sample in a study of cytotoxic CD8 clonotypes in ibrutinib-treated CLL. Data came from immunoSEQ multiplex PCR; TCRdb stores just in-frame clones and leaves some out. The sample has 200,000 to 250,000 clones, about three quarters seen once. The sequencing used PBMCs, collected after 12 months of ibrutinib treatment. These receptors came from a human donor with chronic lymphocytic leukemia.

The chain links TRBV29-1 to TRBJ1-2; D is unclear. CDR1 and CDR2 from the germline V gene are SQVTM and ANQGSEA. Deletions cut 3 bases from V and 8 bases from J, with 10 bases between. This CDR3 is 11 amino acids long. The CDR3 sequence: CSVDRTGGYTF. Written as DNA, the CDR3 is TGCAGCGTTGACCGCACGGGGGGCTACACCTTC.

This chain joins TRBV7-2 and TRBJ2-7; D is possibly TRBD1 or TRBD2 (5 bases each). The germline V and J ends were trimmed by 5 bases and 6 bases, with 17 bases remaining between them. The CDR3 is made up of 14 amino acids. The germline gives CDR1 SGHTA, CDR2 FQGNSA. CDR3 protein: CASSPGTSHGEQYF. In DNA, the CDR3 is TGTGCCAGCAGCCCGGGGACGTCCCACGGCGAGCAGTACTTC. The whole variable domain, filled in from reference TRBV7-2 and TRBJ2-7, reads GAGVSQSPSNKVTEKGKDVELRCDPISGHTALYWYRQSLGQGLEFLIYFQGNSAPDKSGLPSDRFSAERTGGSVSTLTIQRTQQEDSAVYLCASSPGTSHGEQYFGPGTRLTVT.

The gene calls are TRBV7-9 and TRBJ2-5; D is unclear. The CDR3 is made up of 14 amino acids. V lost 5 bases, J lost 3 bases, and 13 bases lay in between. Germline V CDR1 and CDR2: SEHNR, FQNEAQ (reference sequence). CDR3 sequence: CASSTDGAEETQYF. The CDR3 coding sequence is TGTGCCAGCAGCACGGACGGTGCAGAAGAGACCCAGTACTTC. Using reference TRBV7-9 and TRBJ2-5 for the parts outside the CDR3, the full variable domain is DTGVSQNPRHKITKRGQNVTFRCDPISEHNRLYWYRQTLGQGPEFLTYFQNEAQLEKSRLLSDRFSAERPKGSFSTLEIQRTEQGDSAMYLCASSTDGAEETQYFGPGTRLLVL.

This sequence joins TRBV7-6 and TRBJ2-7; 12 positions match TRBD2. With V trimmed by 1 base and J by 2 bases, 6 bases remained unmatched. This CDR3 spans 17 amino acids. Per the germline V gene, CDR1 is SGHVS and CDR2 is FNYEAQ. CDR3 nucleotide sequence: TGTGCCAGCAGCTTAGGGCTAGCGGGAGGGGGAACCTACGAGCAGTACTTC. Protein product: CASSLGLAGGGTYEQYF.